Detailed here is one T cell receptor beta chain. Using its own MiXCR run on the RACE reads, TCRdb lists one record per CDR3 protein. The sample has 150,000 or so distinct CDR3 sequences, about 14% seen once. This sample is drawn from a study of human T cells and chemical hapten exposure. Time point specified: patch test 1, 2 weeks after DPC sensitization. Treatment noted: therapeutic diphenylcyclopropenone sensitization with weekly scalp DPC. J was trimmed by 3 bases and V by 0 bases; bases with no gene match: 14. This CDR3 is built from 19 residues. Germline values: CDR1 DFQATT, CDR2 SNEGSKA (reference sequence).

This sequence originates from a woman aged 25-40 years with alopecia areata. Some clones in this sample may be carry-over from other donors' samples. The V call is TRBV20-1, the J call TRBJ2-1; 10 bases fit TRBD2. The material sequenced was whole blood, taken in connection with sensitization to the hapten diphenylcyclopropenone (DPC). CDR3 in DNA: TGCAGTGCTAGAGAGGAGAACACCGGGACTAGCGACCTCTACAATGAGCAGTTCTTC. Its translation: CSAREENTGTSDLYNEQFF.